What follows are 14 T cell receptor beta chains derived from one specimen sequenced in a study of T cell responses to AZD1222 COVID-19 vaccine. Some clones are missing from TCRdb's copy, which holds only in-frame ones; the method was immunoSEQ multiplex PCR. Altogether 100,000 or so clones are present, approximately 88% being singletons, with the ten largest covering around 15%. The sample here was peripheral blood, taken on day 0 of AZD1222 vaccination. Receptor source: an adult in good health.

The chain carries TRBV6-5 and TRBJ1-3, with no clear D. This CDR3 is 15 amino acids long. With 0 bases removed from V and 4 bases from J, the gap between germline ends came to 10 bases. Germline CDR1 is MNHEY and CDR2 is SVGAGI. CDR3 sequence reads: CASSYSTGSGNTIYF. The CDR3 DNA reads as TGTGCCAGCAGTTACTCGACCGGCTCCGGAAACACCATATATTTT.

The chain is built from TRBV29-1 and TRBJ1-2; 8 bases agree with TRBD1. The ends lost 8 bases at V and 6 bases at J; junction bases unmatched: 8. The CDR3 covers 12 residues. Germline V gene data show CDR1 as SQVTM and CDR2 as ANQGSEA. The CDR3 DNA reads TGCAGCATAGACAGGGGCCTGCATGGCTACACCTTC. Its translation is CSIDRGLHGYTF.

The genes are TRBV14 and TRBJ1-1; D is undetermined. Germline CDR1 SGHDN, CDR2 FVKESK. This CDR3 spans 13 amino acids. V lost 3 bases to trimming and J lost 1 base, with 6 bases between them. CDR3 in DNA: TGTGCCAGCAGCCAGTCAGGGAACACTGAAGCTTTCTTT. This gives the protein CASSQSGNTEAFF.

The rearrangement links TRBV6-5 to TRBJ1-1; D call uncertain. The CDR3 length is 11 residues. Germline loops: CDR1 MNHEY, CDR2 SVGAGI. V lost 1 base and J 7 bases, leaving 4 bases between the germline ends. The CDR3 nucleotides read TGTGCCAGCAGTTACTACGGTGAAGCTTTCTTT. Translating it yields CASSYYGEAFF.

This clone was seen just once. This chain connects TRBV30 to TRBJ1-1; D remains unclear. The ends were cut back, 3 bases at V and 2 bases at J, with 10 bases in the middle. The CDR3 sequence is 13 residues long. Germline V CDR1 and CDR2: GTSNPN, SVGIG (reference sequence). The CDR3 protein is CAWRGGINTEAFF. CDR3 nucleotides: TGTGCCTGGAGAGGAGGGATCAACACTGAAGCTTTCTTT. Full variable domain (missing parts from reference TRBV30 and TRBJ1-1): SQTIHQWPATLVQPVGSPLSLECTVEGTSNPNLYWYRQAAGRGLQLLFYSVGIGQISSEVPQNLSASRPQDRQFILSSKKLLLSDSGFYLCAWRGGINTEAFFGQGTRLTVV.

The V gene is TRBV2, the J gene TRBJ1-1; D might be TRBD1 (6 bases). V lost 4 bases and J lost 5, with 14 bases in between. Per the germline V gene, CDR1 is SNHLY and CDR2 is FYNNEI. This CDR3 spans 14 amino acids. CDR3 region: CASSAAGADTEAFF. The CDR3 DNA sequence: TGTGCCAGCAGTGCCGCAGGGGCGGATACTGAAGCTTTCTTT.

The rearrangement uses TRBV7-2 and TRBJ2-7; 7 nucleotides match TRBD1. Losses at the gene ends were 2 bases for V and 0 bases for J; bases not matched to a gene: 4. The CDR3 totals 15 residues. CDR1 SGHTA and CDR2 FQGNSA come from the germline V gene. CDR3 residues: CASSLYRDSSYEQYV. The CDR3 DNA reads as TGTGCCAGCAGCTTATATAGGGACAGCTCCTACGAGCAGTACGTC.

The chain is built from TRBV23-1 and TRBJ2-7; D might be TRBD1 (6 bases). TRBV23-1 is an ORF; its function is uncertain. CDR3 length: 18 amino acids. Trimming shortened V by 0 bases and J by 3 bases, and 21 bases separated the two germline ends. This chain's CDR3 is CASSQSNPCQGIYYEQYV. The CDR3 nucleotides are TGCGCCAGCAGTCAATCCAACCCTTGTCAGGGGATATACTACGAGCAGTACGTC.

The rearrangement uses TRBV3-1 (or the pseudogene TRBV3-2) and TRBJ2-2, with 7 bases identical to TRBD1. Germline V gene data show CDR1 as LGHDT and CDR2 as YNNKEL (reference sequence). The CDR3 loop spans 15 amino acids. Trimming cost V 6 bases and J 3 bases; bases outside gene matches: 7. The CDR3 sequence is CASRPGGRDTGELFF. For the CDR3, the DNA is TGTGCCAGCAGGCCAGGGGGTAGGGACACCGGGGAGCTGTTTTTT.

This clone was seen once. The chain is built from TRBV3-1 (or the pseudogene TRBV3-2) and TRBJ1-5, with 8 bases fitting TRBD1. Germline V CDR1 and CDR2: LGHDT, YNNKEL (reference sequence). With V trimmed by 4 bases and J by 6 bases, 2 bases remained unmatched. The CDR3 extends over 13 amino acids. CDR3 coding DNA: TGTGCCAGCAGCCCGACAGGGGTTCAGCCCCAGCATTTT. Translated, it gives CASSPTGVQPQHF.

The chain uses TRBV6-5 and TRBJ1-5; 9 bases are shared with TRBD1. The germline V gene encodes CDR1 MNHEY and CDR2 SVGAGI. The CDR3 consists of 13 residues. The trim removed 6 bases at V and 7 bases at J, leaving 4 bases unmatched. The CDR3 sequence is CASRLDRGQPQHF. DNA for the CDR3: TGTGCCAGCAGACTGGACAGGGGACAGCCCCAGCATTTT.

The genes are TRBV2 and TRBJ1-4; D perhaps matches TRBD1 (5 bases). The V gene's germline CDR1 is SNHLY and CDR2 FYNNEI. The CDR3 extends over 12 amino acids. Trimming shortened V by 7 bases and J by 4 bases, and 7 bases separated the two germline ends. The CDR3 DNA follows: TGTGCCAGCAAGGGACTTAATGAAAAACTGTTTTTT. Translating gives CASKGLNEKLFF.

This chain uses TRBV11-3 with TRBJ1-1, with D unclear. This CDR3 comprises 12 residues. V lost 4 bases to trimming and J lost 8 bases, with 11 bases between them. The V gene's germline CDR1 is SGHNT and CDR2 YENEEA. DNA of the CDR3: TGTGCCAGCAGCTCAGCGCCCCCGGAAGCTTTCTTT. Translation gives CASSSAPPEAFF.

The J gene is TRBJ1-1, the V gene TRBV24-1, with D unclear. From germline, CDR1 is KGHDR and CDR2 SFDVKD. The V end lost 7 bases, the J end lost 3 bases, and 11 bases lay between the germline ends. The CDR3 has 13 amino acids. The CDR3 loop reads CATREERDTEAFF. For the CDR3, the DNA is TGTGCCACCAGGGAAGAGAGAGACACTGAAGCTTTCTTT.